The 14 T cell receptor beta chains below come from one sample, sequenced in a study of T cells in Graves' hyperthyroidism and ophthalmopathy. Amplification of TCR beta CDR3 regions used RNA as the template. Carried out on the TCR CDR3, a first-round RT-PCR used the HTBI primer set. TCRdb re-analysed the multiplex PCR reads in MiXCR, keeping a single row per CDR3 protein. The sample lists around 560,000 distinct CDR3 sequences; roughly a sixth were seen once. The material sequenced was blood. These receptors were taken from a woman aged 18-30 years with Graves' hyperthyroidism.

This clonotype was observed a few times. The chain recombines TRBV28 with TRBJ2-5, with 7 positions matching TRBD1. CDR3 length: 13 amino acids. J was trimmed by 2 bases and V by 6 bases; bases with no gene match: 3. Germline V gives CDR1 MDHEN, CDR2 SYDVKM. CDR3 DNA sequence: TGTGCCAGCAGGAAGGGACAGCAAGAGACCCAGTACTTC. This codes for CASRKGQQETQYF.

The sample holds a few counts of this clonotype. This chain joins TRBV30 and TRBJ1-1; TRBD1 is a possible D gene (5 bases). The CDR3 is made up of 14 amino acids. V lost 6 bases to trimming and J lost 7 bases, with 21 bases between them. CDR1 is GTSNPN and CDR2 is SVGIG in the germline V gene (reference sequence). Here the CDR3 DNA reads TGTGCCTGCCGAATGGGCGGGGCCGAGGATGAAGCTTTCTTT. This sequence encodes CACRMGGAEDEAFF.

CDR3 sequence (DNA): TGTGCCAGCAGTGACATTAATCAGCCCCAGCATTTT. This codes for CASSDINQPQHF. The V call is TRBV6-1, the J call TRBJ1-5; D is unclear. Germline V gene sequence: CDR1 MNHNS, CDR2 SASEGT. V gave up 3 bases and J gave up 4 bases, with 4 bases separating them. The CDR3 is 12 amino acids.

This clonotype was seen a few times. The rearrangement links TRBV30 to TRBJ2-7, with 7 positions matching TRBD2. V lost 0 bases and J lost 3; bases outside the gene matches: 5. The CDR3 consists of 14 residues. Germline CDR1 and CDR2: GTSNPN and SVGIG (reference sequence). The CDR3 nucleotides read TGTGCCTGGAGTGTAGGAAGCGGGAACTACGAGCAGTACTTC. Protein product: CAWSVGSGNYEQYF.

This clonotype was recorded at least ten times. The J gene is TRBJ2-1, the V gene TRBV3-1; 9 positions agree with TRBD2. CDR1 and CDR2 (germline): LGHDT, YNNKEL (reference sequence). V dropped 1 base and J dropped 1; count of bases not matched to a gene: 5. This CDR3 has 17 residues. The DNA of the CDR3 is TGTGCCAGCAGCCAAGGTAGCGGGAGTGGTTCCTACAATGAGCAGTTCTTC. This sequence encodes CASSQGSGSGSYNEQFF.

This clonotype was recorded a few times. V gene TRBV28 combines with J gene TRBJ1-1; 9 bases map to TRBD1. This CDR3 spans 12 amino acids. V was pared by 6 bases and J by 10 bases, with 6 bases of the junction left unmatched. Germline V gene sequence: CDR1 MDHEN, CDR2 SYDVKM. As DNA, the CDR3 is TGTGCCAGCAGACAGGGGGCCCGGGGAGCTTTCTTT. This encodes CASRQGARGAFF.

This clonotype appeared many times. The rearrangement uses TRBV7-3 and TRBJ2-1, with TRBD1 matching 11 bases. This CDR3 spans 13 amino acids. CDR1 is SGHTA, CDR2 FQGTGA, per germline. After removal of 5 bases from V and 13 bases from J, the junction contained 7 bases not matched to a gene. The CDR3: CASSPRTGGSQFF. The DNA of the CDR3 is TGTGCCAGCAGCCCACGGACAGGGGGCTCTCAGTTCTTC.

The genes are TRBV7-3 and TRBJ1-1, with 7 positions matching TRBD1. Germline V CDR1 and CDR2: SGHTA, FQGTGA. This CDR3 spans 14 amino acids. V was pared by 0 bases and J by 5 bases, with 3 bases of the junction left unmatched. The DNA for the CDR3 is TGTGCCAGCAGCTTAACACAGGGGAGGACTGAAGCTTTCTTT. Amino acid sequence: CASSLTQGRTEAFF.

This clonotype was observed at least ten times. The chain combines TRBV29-1 with TRBJ1-1, with 8 bases lining up with TRBD1. Germline V CDR1 and CDR2: SQVTM, ANQGSEA. The ends lost 7 bases at V and 1 base at J; junction bases unmatched: 11. There are 15 residues in the CDR3. The CDR3 spells CSAAGDRQGNTEAFF. The CDR3 DNA is TGCAGCGCTGCGGGGGACAGGCAAGGGAACACTGAAGCTTTCTTT.

This clonotype was seen ten or more times. V gene TRBV12-3 or TRBV12-4 combines with J gene TRBJ1-2; D possibly corresponds to TRBD1 (5 bases). V was cut by 6 bases and J by 4 bases, with 15 bases left in between. The CDR3 covers 14 residues. The CDR3 loop reads CASSFRGVVYGYTF. The CDR3 DNA reads as TGTGCCAGCAGCTTCCGGGGGGTTGTCTATGGCTACACCTTC.

This clonotype was counted ten times or more. This chain uses TRBV5-5 with TRBJ2-7, with 7 nucleotides matching TRBD2. The CDR3 length is 16 residues. Germline CDR1 SGHKS, CDR2 YYEKEE (reference sequence). The J segment lost 3 bases and the V segment lost 3 bases, leaving 12 bases of the junction unmatched. The chain's CDR3 is CASSSPRSGEYYEQYF. In DNA form, the CDR3 reads TGTGCCAGCAGCTCGCCGAGGAGCGGGGAATACTACGAGCAGTACTTC.

The sample holds many counts of this clonotype. The J gene is TRBJ1-1, the V gene TRBV14; TRBD1 matches 8 bases. The length of the CDR3 is 16 residues. Germline values: CDR1 SGHDN, CDR2 FVKESK. Germline trimming cut 4 bases from V and 4 bases from J; bases unmatched to any gene: 11. CDR3 loop: CASSLSWTGRATEAFF. Written as DNA, the CDR3 is TGTGCCAGCAGCCTCTCTTGGACAGGGCGGGCCACTGAAGCTTTCTTT.

This clonotype appeared many times. V and J are TRBV18 and TRBJ2-2; maybe TRBD2 (6 bases). V lost 1 base and J 7 bases, leaving 16 bases between the germline ends. CDR1 and CDR2 from the germline V gene are KGHSH and LQKENI. The CDR3 spans 16 residues. The CDR3 is CASSPRGGISSGELFF. As DNA, the CDR3 is TGTGCCAGCTCACCACGCGGAGGGATTTCGAGCGGGGAGCTGTTTTTT. The entire variable domain, with the rest obtained from reference TRBV18 and TRBJ2-2, is as follows: NAGVMQNPRHLVRRRGQEARLRCSPMKGHSHVYWYRQLPEEGLKFMVYLQKENIIDESGMPKERFSAEFPKEGPSILRIQQVVRGDSAAYFCASSPRGGISSGELFFGEGSRLTVL.

This clonotype was recorded many times. The J gene is TRBJ2-1, the V gene TRBV7-9; TRBD1 might be the D (6 bases). Germline V CDR1 and CDR2: SEHNR, FQNEAQ (reference sequence). Deletions cut 6 bases from V and 5 bases from J, with 20 bases between. The CDR3 sequence is 16 residues long. DNA of the CDR3: TGTGCCAGCAGTCGGATCATTGGGGGCACACACAATGAGCAGTTCTTC. As protein: CASSRIIGGTHNEQFF.